Here is one TCR beta chain with its context. This sample is part of a study of blood T cell repertoires in COVID-19. Per germline, CDR1 SNHLY and CDR2 FYNNEI. V was pared by 4 bases and J by 2 bases, with 11 bases between. The CDR3 runs to 14 residues. Only in-frame clones appear in the TCRdb table, and some are missing; sequencing was by immunoSEQ multiplex PCR. Of 250,000 to 300,000 clones in the sample, approximately 85% were seen once. The clonotype originates from a woman aged 50 to 65 who had recovered from COVID-19. Sequenced material: PBMCs or T cells enriched from blood (not recorded which). The rearrangement links TRBV2 to TRBJ1-2; tentatively, D is TRBD1 (6 bases). CDR3 nucleotide sequence: TGTGCCAGCAGTGGCCGGGACACAAACTATGGCTACACCTTC. Residues: CASSGRDTNYGYTF.